This T cell receptor beta chain appears in the sequencing data of a study of Ad26.COV2.S vaccination and SARS-CoV-2 variants. Study-wide findings and caveats: Measurement of non-spike TCR breadth gave similar results in vaccine and placebo recipients. Spike-specific TCR breadth in vaccine recipients exceeded that seen in placebo recipients.

Worth noting for this clone: The antigen remains undetermined.

Treatment reported: about 20 received Ad26.COV2.S at low or high dose, single or two shots; a few received placebo; per-sample allocation not given. At day 63 after the first vaccine or placebo injection, samples were drawn. V was clipped by 6 bases and J by 1 base, with 9 bases between them. CDR1 is LNHDA, CDR2 SQIVND, per germline (reference sequence). This CDR3 has 13 residues. Data came from immunoSEQ multiplex PCR; TCRdb stores just in-frame clones and leaves some out. The profile shows hundreds of thousands of clones, around 87% of them singletons. The sample in question was peripheral blood, obtained in a trial of Ad26.COV2.S vaccine versus placebo. The rearrangement uses TRBV19 and TRBJ1-1, with D perhaps matching TRBD1 (6 bases). The clonotype comes from a person between 18 and 65 years old who received the Ad26.COV2.S COVID-19 vaccine or a placebo. CDR3 coding DNA: TGTGCCAGTAGCGTGGGGGCGAACACTGAAGCTTTCTTT. Its translation: CASSVGANTEAFF.